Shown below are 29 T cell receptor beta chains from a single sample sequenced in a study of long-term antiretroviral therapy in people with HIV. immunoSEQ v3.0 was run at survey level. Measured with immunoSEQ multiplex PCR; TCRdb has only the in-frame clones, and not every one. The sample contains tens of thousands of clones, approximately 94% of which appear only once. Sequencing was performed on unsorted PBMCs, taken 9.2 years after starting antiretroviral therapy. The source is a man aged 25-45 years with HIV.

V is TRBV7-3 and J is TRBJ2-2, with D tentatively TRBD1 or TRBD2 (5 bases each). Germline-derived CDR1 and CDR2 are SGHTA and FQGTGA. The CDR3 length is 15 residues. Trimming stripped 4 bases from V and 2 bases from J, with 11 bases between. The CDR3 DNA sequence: TGTGCCAGCAGCTCAGGGAGATCCAACACCGGGGAGCTGTTTTTT. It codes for CASSSGRSNTGELFF.

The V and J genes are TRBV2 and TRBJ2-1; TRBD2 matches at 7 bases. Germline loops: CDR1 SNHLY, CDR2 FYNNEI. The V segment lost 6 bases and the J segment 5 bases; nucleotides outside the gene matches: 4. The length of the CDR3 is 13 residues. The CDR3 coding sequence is TGTGCCAGCAGCCCAGGACTAGACAATGAGCAGTTCTTC. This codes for CASSPGLDNEQFF.

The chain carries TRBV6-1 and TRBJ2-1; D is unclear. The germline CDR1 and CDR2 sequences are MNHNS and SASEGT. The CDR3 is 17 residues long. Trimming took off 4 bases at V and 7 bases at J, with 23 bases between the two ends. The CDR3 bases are TGTGCCAGCAGTGGTCTACCAGGAAGGCTGATGAGAAATGAGCAGTTCTTC. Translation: CASSGLPGRLMRNEQFF.

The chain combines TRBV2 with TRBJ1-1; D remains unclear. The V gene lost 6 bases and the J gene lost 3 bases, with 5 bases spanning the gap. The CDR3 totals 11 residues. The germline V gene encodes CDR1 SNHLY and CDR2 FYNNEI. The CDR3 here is CASRADTEAFF. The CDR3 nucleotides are TGTGCCAGCAGGGCGGACACTGAAGCTTTCTTT.

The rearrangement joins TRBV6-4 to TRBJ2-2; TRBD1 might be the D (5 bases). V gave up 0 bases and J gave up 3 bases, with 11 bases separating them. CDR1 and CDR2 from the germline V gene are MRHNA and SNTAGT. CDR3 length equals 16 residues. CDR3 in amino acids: CASSDSAGLDTGELFF. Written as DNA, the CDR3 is TGTGCCAGCAGTGACTCGGCAGGGTTAGACACCGGGGAGCTGTTTTTT.

Written as DNA, the CDR3 is TGTGCCAGCAGGCTACAGGGTACTGTATACCCCGGGGAGCTGTTTTTT. This translates into CASRLQGTVYPGELFF. V usage is TRBV28 and J usage is TRBJ2-2, with D possibly TRBD1 on 6 matching bases. From germline, CDR1 is MDHEN and CDR2 SYDVKM. The CDR3 runs 16 residues. Trimming shortened V by 6 bases and J by 6 bases, and 20 bases separated the two germline ends.

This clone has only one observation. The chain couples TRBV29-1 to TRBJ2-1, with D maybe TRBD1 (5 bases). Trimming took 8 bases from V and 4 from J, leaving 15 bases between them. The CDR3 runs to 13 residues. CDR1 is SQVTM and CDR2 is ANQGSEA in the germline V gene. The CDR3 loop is CSINLQAYNEQFF. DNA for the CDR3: TGCAGCATCAACTTACAGGCATACAATGAGCAGTTCTTC.

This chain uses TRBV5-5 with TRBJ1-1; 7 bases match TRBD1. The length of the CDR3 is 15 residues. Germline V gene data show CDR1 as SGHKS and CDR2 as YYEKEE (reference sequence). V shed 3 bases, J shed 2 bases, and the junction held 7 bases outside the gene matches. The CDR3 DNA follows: TGTGCCAGCAGCTCGTCGGGACAGCCAAACACTGAAGCTTTCTTT. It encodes CASSSSGQPNTEAFF.

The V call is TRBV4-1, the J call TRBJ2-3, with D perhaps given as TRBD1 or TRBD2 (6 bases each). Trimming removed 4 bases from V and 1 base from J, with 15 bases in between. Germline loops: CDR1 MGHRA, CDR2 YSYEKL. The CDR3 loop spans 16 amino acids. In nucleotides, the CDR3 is TGCGCCAGCAGCCGCGACAAGAGGGGGGGCACAGATACGCAGTATTTT. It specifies CASSRDKRGGTDTQYF.

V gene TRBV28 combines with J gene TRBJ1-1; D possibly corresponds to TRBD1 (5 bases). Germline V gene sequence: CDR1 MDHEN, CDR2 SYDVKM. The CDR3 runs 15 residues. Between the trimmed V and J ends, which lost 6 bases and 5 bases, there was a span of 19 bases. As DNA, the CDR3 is TGTGCCAGCAGGAAACCCGGGGGGGGGAGGACTGAAGCTTTCTTT. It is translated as CASRKPGGGRTEAFF.

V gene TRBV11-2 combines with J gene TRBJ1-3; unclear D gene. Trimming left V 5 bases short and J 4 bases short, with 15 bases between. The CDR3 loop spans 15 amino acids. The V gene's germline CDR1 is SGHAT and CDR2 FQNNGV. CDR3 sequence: CASSARTVGGNTIYF. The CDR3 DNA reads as TGTGCCAGCAGCGCCCGGACCGTAGGGGGAAACACCATATATTTT.

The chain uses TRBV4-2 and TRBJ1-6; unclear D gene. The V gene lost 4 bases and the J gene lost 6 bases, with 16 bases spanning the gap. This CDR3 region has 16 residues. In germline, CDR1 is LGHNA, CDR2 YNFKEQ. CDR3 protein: CASSRDMDLINSPLHF. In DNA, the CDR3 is TGTGCCAGCAGCCGCGATATGGATTTGATTAATTCACCCCTCCACTTT.

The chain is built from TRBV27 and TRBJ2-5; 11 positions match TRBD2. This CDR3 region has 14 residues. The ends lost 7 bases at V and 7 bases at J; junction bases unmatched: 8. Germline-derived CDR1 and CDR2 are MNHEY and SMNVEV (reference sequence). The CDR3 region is CASMASGGSGTQYF. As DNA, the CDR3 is TGTGCCAGCATGGCTAGCGGGGGGTCGGGGACCCAGTACTTC.

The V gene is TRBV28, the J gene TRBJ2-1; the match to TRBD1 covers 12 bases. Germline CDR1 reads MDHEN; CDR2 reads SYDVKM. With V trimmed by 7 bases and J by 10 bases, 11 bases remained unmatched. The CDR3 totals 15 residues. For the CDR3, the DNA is TGTGCCAGCACAACTTCGGGACAGGGGGCAACCGAGCAGTTCTTC. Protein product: CASTTSGQGATEQFF. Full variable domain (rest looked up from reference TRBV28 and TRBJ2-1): DVKVTQSSRYLVKRTGEKVFLECVQDMDHENMFWYRQDPGLGLRLIYFSYDVKMKEKGDIPEGYSVSREKKERFSLILESASTNQTSMYLCASTTSGQGATEQFFGPGTRLTVL.

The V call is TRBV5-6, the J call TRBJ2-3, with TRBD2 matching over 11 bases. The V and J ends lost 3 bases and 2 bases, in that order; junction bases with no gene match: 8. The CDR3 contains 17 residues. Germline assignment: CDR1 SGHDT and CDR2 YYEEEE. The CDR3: CASSSTPLAGVTDTQYF. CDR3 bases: TGTGCCAGCAGCTCGACTCCACTAGCGGGGGTCACAGATACGCAGTATTTT. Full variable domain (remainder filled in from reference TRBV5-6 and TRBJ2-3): DAGVTQSPTHLIKTRGQQVTLRCSPKSGHDTVSWYQQALGQGPQFIFQYYEEEERQRGNFPDRFSGHQFPNYSSELNVNALLLGDSALYLCASSSTPLAGVTDTQYFGPGTRLTVL.

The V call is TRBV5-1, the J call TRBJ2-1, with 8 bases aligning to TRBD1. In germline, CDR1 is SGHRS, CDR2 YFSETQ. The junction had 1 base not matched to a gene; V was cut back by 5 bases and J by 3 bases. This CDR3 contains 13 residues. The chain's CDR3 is CASRDRDYNEQFF. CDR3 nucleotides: TGCGCCAGCAGGGACAGGGACTACAATGAGCAGTTCTTC. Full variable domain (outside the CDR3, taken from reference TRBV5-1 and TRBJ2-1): KAGVTQTPRYLIKTRGQQVTLSCSPISGHRSVSWYQQTPGQGLQFLFEYFSETQRNKGNFPGRFSGRQFSNSRSEMNVSTLELGDSALYLCASRDRDYNEQFFGPGTRLTVL.

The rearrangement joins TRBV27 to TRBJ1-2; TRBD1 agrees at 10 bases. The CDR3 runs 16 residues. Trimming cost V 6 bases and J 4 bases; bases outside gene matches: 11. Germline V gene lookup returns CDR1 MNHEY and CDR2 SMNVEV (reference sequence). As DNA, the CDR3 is TGTGCCAGCAGGAAAACGACAGGGGGCTTTAGCTATGGCTACACCTTC. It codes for CASRKTTGGFSYGYTF.

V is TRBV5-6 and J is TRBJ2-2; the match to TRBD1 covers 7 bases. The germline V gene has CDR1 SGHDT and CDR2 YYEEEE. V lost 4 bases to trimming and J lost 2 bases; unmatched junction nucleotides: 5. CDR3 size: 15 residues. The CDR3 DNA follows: TGTGCCAGCAGCCGCCGGGACAGAAACACCGGGGAGCTGTTTTTT. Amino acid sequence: CASSRRDRNTGELFF.

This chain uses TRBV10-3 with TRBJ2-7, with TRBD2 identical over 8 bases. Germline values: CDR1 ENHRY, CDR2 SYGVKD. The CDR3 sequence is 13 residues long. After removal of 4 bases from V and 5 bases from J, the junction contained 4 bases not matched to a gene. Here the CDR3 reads CAISGGLANEQYV. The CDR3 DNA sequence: TGTGCCATCAGTGGAGGACTAGCAAACGAGCAGTACGTC.

CDR3 protein: CARGGGAGPDTQYF. For the CDR3, the DNA is TGTGCCAGGGGAGGGGGGGCTGGCCCAGATACGCAGTATTTT. The gene calls are TRBV5-6 and TRBJ2-3, with D possibly being TRBD2 (7 bases). This CDR3 has 14 amino acids. Trimming removed 8 bases from V and 4 bases from J, with 17 bases in between. Germline CDR1 and CDR2: SGHDT and YYEEEE.

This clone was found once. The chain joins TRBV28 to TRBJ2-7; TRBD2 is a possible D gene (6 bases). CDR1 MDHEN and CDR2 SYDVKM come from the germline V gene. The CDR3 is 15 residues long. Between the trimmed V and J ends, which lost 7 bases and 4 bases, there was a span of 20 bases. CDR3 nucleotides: TGTGCCAGCAACCCGGCCCCGGGACTGAAGTACGAGCAGTACTTC. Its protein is CASNPAPGLKYEQYF.

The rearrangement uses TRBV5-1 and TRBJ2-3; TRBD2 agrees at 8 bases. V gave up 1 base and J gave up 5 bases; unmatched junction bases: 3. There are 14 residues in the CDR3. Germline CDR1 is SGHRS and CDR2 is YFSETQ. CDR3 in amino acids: CASSLRGGLDTQYF. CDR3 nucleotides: TGCGCCAGCAGCTTGCGCGGGGGGTTAGATACGCAGTATTTT.

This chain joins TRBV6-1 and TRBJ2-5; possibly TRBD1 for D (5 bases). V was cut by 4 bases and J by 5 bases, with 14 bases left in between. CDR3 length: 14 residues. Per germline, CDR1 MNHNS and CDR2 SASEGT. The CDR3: CASSGGRGWETQYF. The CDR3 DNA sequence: TGTGCCAGCAGTGGGGGTAGGGGTTGGGAGACCCAGTACTTC.

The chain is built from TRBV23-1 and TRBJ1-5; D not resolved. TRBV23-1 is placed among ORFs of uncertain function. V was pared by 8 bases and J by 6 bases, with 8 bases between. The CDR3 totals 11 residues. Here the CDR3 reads CASPGAQPQHF. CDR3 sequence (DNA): TGCGCCAGCCCGGGAGCTCAGCCCCAGCATTTT.

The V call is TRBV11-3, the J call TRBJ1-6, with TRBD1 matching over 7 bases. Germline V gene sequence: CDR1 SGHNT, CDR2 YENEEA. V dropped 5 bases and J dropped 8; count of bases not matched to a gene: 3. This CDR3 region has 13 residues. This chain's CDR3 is CASSPGQHSPLHF. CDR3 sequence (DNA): TGTGCCAGCAGCCCGGGACAGCATTCACCCCTCCACTTT.

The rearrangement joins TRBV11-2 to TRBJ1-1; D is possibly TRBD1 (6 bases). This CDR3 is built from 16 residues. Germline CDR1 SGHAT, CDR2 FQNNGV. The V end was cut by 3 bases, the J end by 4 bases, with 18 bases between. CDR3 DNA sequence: TGTGCCAGCAGCTTGCTCACAGGGCACGTTGTCACTGAAGCTTTCTTT. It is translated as CASSLLTGHVVTEAFF.

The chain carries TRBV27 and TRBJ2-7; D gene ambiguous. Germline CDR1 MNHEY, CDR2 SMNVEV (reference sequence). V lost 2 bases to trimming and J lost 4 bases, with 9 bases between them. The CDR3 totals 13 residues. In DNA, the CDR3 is TGTGCCAGCAGTTTAAACACGGGTTACGAGCAGTACTTC. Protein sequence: CASSLNTGYEQYF.

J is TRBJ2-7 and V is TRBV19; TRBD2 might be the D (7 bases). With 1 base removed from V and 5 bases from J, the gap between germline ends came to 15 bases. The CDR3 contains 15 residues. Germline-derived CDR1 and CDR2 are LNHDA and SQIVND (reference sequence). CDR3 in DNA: TGTGCCAGTAGTATAGGACCTCGGGGGGCTGACGAGCAGTACTTC. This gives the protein CASSIGPRGADEQYF.

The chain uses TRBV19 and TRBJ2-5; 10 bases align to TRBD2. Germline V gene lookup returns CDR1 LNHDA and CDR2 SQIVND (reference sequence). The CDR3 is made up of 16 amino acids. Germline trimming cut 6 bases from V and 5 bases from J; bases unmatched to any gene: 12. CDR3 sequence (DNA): TGTGCCAGTAGGGTCGGGAGCGGGGGGGCAGATGAGACCCAGTACTTC. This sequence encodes CASRVGSGGADETQYF.